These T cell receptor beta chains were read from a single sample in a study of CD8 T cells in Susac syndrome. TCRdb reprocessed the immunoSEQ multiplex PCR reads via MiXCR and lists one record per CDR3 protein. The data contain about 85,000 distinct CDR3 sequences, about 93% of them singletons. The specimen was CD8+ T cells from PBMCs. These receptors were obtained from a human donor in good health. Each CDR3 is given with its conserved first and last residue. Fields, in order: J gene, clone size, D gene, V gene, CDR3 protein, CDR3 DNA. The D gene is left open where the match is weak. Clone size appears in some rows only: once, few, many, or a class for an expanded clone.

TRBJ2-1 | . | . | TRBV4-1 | CASSRGRGIEQFF | TGCGCCAGCAGCCGGGGCAGGGGAATAGAGCAGTTCTTC
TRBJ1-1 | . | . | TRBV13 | CASSSRLGAFF | TGTGCCAGCAGCTCCAGACTGGGAGCTTTCTTT
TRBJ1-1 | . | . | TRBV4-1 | CASSQDTEAFF | TGCGCCAGCAGCCAAGACACTGAAGCTTTCTTT
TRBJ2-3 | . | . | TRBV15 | CATSRDPNRADTQYF | TGTGCCACCAGCAGAGATCCGAACCGGGCAGATACGCAGTATTTT
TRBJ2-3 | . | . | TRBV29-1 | CSGGEAEENVGTQYF | TGCAGCGGGGGAGAGGCCGAAGAAAACGTCGGGACGCAGTATTTT
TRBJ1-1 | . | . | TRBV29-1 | CSVFEYPMWAFF | TGCAGCGTTTTTGAGTACCCTATGTGGGCTTTCTTT
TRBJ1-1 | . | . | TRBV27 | CASRDSGNTEAFF | TGTGCCAGCAGGGACAGCGGGAACACTGAAGCTTTCTTT
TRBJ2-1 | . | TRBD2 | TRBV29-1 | CSVTASGRANEQFF | TGCAGCGTTACGGCTAGCGGGAGGGCCAATGAGCAGTTCTTC
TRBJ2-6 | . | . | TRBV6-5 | CASGTQDGANVLTF | TGTGCCAGCGGAACCCAGGACGGGGCCAACGTCCTGACTTTC
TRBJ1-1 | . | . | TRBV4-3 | CASSPGPRFTEAFF | TGCGCCAGCAGCCCGGGACCTCGGTTCACTGAAGCTTTCTTT
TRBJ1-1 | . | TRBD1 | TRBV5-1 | CASSPTGDWTEAFF | TGCGCCAGCAGCCCTACAGGGGATTGGACTGAAGCTTTCTTT
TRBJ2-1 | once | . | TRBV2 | CASIKYNEQFF | TGTGCCAGCATTAAATACAATGAGCAGTTCTTC
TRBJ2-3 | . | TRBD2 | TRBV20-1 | CSAHPPSGGWDTQYF | TGCAGTGCTCACCCCCCTAGCGGGGGCTGGGATACGCAGTATTTT
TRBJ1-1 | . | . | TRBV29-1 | CSVEATEVNTEAFF | TGCAGCGTTGAAGCTACGGAGGTGAACACTGAAGCTTTCTTT
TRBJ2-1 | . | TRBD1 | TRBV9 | CASSVTRDRGYNEQFF | TGTGCCAGCAGCGTAACCCGTGACAGGGGATACAATGAGCAGTTCTTC
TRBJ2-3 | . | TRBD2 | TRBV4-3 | CASSPGGEVFTQYF | TGCGCCAGCAGCCCCGGGGGGGAGGTATTTACGCAGTATTTT
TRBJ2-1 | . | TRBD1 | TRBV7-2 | CASSWTGTVYNEQFF | TGTGCCAGCAGCTGGACCGGGACAGTCTACAATGAGCAGTTCTTC
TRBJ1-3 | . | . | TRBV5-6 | CASSLGFGGSFSSGNTIYF | TGTGCCAGCAGCTTGGGGTTCGGAGGTTCCTTTTCCTCTGGAAACACCATATATTTT
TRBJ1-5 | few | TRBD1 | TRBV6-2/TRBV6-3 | CASSDGQVVHWPQHF | TGTGCCAGCAGCGACGGACAGGTAGTCCATTGGCCCCAGCATTTT
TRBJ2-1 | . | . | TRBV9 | CASSGTSPHEQFF | TGTGCCAGCAGCGGAACTAGCCCCCATGAGCAGTTCTTC
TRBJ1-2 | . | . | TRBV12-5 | CASGLVTAGGRYTF | TGTGCTAGTGGTTTGGTAACGGCTGGTGGACGCTACACCTTC
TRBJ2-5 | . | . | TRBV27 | CASRRAIQETQYF | TGTGCCAGCAGACGGGCTATCCAAGAGACCCAGTACTTC
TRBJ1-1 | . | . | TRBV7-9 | CASSSGDGGPSAFF | TGTGCCAGCAGCTCAGGAGATGGGGGACCGTCAGCTTTCTTT
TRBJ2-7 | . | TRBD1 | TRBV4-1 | CASSHNPDRGPYEQYF | TGCGCCAGCAGCCACAACCCGGACAGGGGGCCTTACGAGCAGTACTTC
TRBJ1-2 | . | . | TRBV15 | CATSASRGSTYGYTF | TGTGCCACCAGCGCCTCGCGAGGGTCCACCTATGGCTACACCTTC
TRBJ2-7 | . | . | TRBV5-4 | CASSLASEGYYEQYF | TGTGCCAGCAGCTTGGCCTCGGAGGGGTACTACGAGCAGTACTTC
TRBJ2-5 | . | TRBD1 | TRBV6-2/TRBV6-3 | CASSGRDRGPTQYF | TGTGCCAGCAGTGGCCGGGACAGGGGGCCGACCCAGTACTTC
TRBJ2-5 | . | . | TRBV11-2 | CASSLGRGLEQETQYF | TGTGCCAGCAGCTTAGGCCGGGGACTCGAACAAGAGACCCAGTACTTC
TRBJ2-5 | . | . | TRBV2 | CASLVGGYQETQYF | TGTGCCAGCCTGGTGGGGGGATACCAAGAGACCCAGTACTTC
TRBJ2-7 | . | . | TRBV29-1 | CSGGDSYEQYF | TGCAGCGGCGGTGACAGTTACGAGCAGTACTTC
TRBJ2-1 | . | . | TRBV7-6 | CASSPVSPVNEQFF | TGTGCCAGCAGCCCAGTAAGTCCTGTCAATGAGCAGTTCTTC
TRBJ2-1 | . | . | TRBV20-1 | CSARDNRDSRIYNEQFF | TGCAGTGCTAGAGATAATAGGGACTCAAGGATATACAATGAGCAGTTCTTC
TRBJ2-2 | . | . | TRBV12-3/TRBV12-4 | CASRSDTGELFF | TGTGCCAGCAGGTCAGACACCGGGGAGCTGTTTTTT
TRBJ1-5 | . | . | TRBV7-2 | CASMGGNQPQHF | TGTGCCAGCATGGGGGGCAATCAGCCCCAGCATTTT
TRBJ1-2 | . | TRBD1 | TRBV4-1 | CASSQGGTGTSGYTF | TGCGCCAGCAGCCAAGGCGGGACAGGGACGAGTGGCTACACCTTC
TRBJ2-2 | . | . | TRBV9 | CASSEGHRNTGELFF | TGTGCCAGCAGCGAGGGACACCGCAACACCGGGGAGCTGTTTTTT
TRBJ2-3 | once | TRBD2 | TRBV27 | CASSLAGVRDTQYF | TGTGCCAGCAGTTTGGCGGGAGTGAGAGATACGCAGTATTTT
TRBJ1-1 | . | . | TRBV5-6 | CASTYGTGMNTEAFF | TGTGCCAGCACCTATGGGACCGGAATGAACACTGAAGCTTTCTTT
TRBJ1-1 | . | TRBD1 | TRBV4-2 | CASRPDRAGNTEAFF | TGTGCCAGCAGGCCCGACAGGGCGGGGAACACTGAAGCTTTCTTT
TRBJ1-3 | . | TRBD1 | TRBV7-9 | CASSFTGDGNTIYF | TGTGCCAGCAGCTTTACAGGGGACGGAAACACCATATATTTT
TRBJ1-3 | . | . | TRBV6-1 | CASSERLEFSGNTIYF | TGTGCCAGCAGTGAACGTCTAGAGTTCTCTGGAAACACCATATATTTT
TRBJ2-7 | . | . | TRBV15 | CATSQKMGGGQYF | TGTGCCACCAGCCAAAAGATGGGGGGAGGGCAGTACTTC
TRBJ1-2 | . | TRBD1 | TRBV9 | CASSVGQGVYGYTF | TGTGCCAGCAGCGTGGGACAGGGGGTCTATGGCTACACCTTC
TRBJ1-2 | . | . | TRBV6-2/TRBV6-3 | CASSFLLLPISGNPTAGYTF | TGTGCCAGCAGTTTTCTGCTTCTACCTATCTCAGGGAACCCCACAGCCGGCTACACCTTC
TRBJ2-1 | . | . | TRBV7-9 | CASSSRQLPYNEQFF | TGTGCCAGCAGCTCCAGACAGCTACCCTACAATGAGCAGTTCTTC
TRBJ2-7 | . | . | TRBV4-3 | CASSQDLQGTYEQYF | TGCGCCAGCAGCCAAGATCTGCAGGGGACCTACGAGCAGTACTTC
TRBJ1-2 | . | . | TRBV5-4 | CASSLPRDKPVYGYTF | TGTGCCAGCAGCTTGCCCCGGGACAAACCCGTCTATGGCTACACCTTC
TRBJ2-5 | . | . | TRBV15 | CATSREIVQETQYF | TGTGCCACCAGCAGAGAGATAGTCCAAGAGACCCAGTACTTC
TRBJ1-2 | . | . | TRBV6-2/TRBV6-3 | CASSYSEGFPYGYTF | TGTGCCAGCAGTTACTCGGAGGGATTTCCCTATGGCTACACCTTC
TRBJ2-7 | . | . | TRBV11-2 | CASSLNNYEQYF | TGTGCCAGCAGCCTAAACAACTACGAGCAGTACTTC
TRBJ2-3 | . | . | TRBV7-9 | CASSPPERGDTQYF | TGTGCCAGCAGCCCGCCGGAACGGGGGGATACGCAGTATTTT
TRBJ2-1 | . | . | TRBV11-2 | CASSLVAPIAASYNEQFF | TGTGCCAGCAGCTTAGTTGCCCCTATAGCGGCGTCCTACAATGAGCAGTTCTTC
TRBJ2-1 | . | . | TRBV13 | CASSPASNEQFF | TGTGCCAGCAGCCCGGCAAGCAATGAGCAGTTCTTC
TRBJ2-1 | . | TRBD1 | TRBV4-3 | CASSQGETGVNEQFF | TGCGCCAGCAGCCAAGGTGAGACAGGGGTTAATGAGCAGTTCTTC
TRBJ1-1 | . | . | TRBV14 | CASSQDQVYGGAEAFF | TGTGCCAGCAGCCAAGATCAGGTTTACGGGGGCGCTGAAGCTTTCTTT
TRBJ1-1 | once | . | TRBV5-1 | CASSLSENTEAFF | TGCGCCAGCAGCTTGTCAGAGAACACTGAAGCTTTCTTT
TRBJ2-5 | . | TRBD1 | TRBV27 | CASSLGAGQGARETQYF | TGTGCCAGCAGTCTGGGGGCTGGACAGGGGGCACGGGAGACCCAGTACTTC
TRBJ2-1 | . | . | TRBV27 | CASSPIRLTYNEQFF | TGTGCCAGCAGCCCTATCAGACTAACCTACAATGAGCAGTTCTTC
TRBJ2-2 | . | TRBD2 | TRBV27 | CASSPWTSDGELFF | TGTGCCAGCAGTCCCTGGACTAGCGACGGGGAGCTGTTTTTT